Below, 4 T cell receptor beta chains from the same sample are listed, as sequenced in a study of cytomegalovirus exposure and HLA in healthy donors. PCR amplification relied on 60 Vbeta primers (plus 13 Jbeta primers). Sequenced by immunoSEQ multiplex PCR; TCRdb stores in-frame clones only, minus some. The sample contains around 140,000 clones, about four fifths of which appear only once. The specimen was PBMCs. These receptors were taken from a man aged 40-50 years in good health and CMV-seronegative.

This clone was seen a single time. V is TRBV7-3 and J is TRBJ2-4; D is possibly TRBD1 (6 bases). This CDR3 spans 16 amino acids. Deletions cut 5 bases from V and 0 bases from J, with 14 bases between. CDR1 is SGHTA, CDR2 FQGTGA, per germline. In nucleotides, the CDR3 is TGTGCCAGCAGCCCAGCACAGGGATTAGCCAAAAACATTCAGTACTTC. This sequence encodes CASSPAQGLAKNIQYF.

J is TRBJ1-3 and V is TRBV12-1; the table's D call TRBD1 went unverified against the DNA. TRBV12-1 is termed a pseudogene. The CDR3 length is 14 residues. This chain's CDR3 is CASRDSISGNTIYF. The CDR3 nucleotides read TGTGCCAGCAGGGACAGCATTTCTGGAAACACCATATATTTT.

CDR3 protein: CASSPSLTSVTYEQYF. The CDR3 region has the DNA TGTGCCAGCAGTCCAAGCCTGACTAGCGTCACCTACGAGCAGTACTTC. The J gene is TRBJ2-7, the V gene TRBV27; 8 bases agree with TRBD2. The germline V gene encodes CDR1 MNHEY and CDR2 SMNVEV (reference sequence). V trimming: 5 bases; J trimming: 2 bases; junction bases outside the gene matches: 11. This CDR3 has 16 amino acids.

CDR3 residues: CASSPWTVRETQYF. The CDR3 region has the DNA TGTGCCAGCTCACCGTGGACAGTCCGGGAGACCCAGTACTTC. This chain uses TRBV18 with TRBJ2-5, with a weak D call TRBD1 (6 bases). Trimming shortened V by 3 bases and J by 5 bases, and 13 bases separated the two germline ends. Germline lookup yields CDR1 KGHSH and CDR2 LQKENI. There are 14 residues in the CDR3.